One sample yielded the 5 T cell receptor beta chains listed below, sequenced in a study of brain T cells in children with intractable seizures. TCRdb's copy holds only in-frame clones and misses some; the assay was immunoSEQ multiplex PCR. The sample records 60,000 to 85,000 clones, about 92% being singletons. Here the sequenced sample was peripheral blood, taken at surgery. The receptor source for this set is a boy under two years old with tuberous sclerosis and intractable seizures.

The chain joins TRBV19 to TRBJ1-1; maybe TRBD1 (5 bases). Trimming pared 3 bases from V and 3 bases from J, leaving 11 bases between. CDR1 and CDR2 (germline): LNHDA, SQIVND (reference sequence). The CDR3 is made up of 14 amino acids. The CDR3 sequence: CASSIAGRDTEAFF. CDR3 nucleotide sequence: TGTGCCAGTAGTATCGCAGGGAGAGACACTGAAGCTTTCTTT. Full variable domain (rest looked up from reference TRBV19 and TRBJ1-1): DGGITQSPKYLFRKEGQNVTLSCEQNLNHDAMYWYRQDPGQGLRLIYYSQIVNDFQKGDIAEGYSVSREKKESFPLTVTSAQKNPTAFYLCASSIAGRDTEAFFGQGTRLTVV.

The chain joins TRBV5-1 to TRBJ2-3; weak D call: TRBD2 (6 bases). Between the trimmed V and J ends, which lost 0 bases and 4 bases, there was a span of 12 bases. This CDR3 spans 15 amino acids. CDR1 SGHRS and CDR2 YFSETQ come from the germline V gene. CDR3 nucleotide sequence: TGCGCCAGCAGCTTGGAGGCGGGACGGGCAGATACGCAGTATTTT. Translated, it gives CASSLEAGRADTQYF.

The genes are TRBV3-1 (or the pseudogene TRBV3-2) and TRBJ1-5, with D perhaps TRBD1 (5 bases). This CDR3 is built from 14 residues. The germline CDR1 and CDR2 sequences are LGHDT and YNNKEL (reference sequence). V dropped 0 bases and J dropped 6 bases, with 9 bases sitting between them. The chain's CDR3 is CASSQEWRGQPQHF. DNA of the CDR3: TGTGCCAGCAGCCAAGAATGGAGGGGTCAGCCCCAGCATTTT.

This chain connects TRBV2 to TRBJ1-4, with TRBD1 matching 9 bases. The CDR3 is made up of 12 amino acids. J was trimmed by 5 bases and V by 8 bases; bases with no gene match: 0. CDR1 and CDR2 (germline): SNHLY, FYNNEI. The chain's CDR3 is CASGTGNEKLFF. The CDR3 DNA reads TGTGCCAGCGGGACAGGGAATGAAAAACTGTTTTTT.

The chain is built from TRBV19 and TRBJ1-5; D gene ambiguous. Germline CDR1 is LNHDA and CDR2 is SQIVND (reference sequence). This CDR3 comprises 14 residues. Trimming shortened V by 3 bases and J by 1 base, and 7 bases separated the two germline ends. The CDR3 DNA sequence: TGTGCCAGTAGTATTCTTGGAAGCAATCAGCCCCAGCATTTT. It is translated as CASSILGSNQPQHF.